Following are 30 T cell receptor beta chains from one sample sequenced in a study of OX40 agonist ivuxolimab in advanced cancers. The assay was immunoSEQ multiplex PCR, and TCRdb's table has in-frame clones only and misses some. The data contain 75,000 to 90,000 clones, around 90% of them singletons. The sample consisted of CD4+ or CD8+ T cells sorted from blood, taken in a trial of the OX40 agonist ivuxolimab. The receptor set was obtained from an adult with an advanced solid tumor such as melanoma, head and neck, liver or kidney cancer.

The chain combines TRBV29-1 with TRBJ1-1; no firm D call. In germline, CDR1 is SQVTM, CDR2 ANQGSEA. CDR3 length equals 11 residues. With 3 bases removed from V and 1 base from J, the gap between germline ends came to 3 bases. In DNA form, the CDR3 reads TGCAGCGTTGAGGAGAACACTGAAGCTTTCTTT. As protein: CSVEENTEAFF.

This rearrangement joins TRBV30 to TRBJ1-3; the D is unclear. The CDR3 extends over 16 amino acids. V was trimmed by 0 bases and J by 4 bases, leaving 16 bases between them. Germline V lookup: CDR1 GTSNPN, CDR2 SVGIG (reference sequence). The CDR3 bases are TGTGCCTGGAGTGTCTTTCCCCCGGGATCCGGAAACACCATATATTTT. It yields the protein CAWSVFPPGSGNTIYF. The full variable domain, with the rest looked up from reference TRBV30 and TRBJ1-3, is SQTIHQWPATLVQPVGSPLSLECTVEGTSNPNLYWYRQAAGRGLQLLFYSVGIGQISSEVPQNLSASRPQDRQFILSSKKLLLSDSGFYLCAWSVFPPGSGNTIYFGEGSWLTVV.

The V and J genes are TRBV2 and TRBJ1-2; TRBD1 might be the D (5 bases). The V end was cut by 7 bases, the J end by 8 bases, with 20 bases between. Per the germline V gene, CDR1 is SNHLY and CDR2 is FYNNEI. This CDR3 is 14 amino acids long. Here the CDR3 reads CASKPGNEIYGYTF. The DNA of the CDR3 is TGTGCCAGCAAACCAGGGAATGAGATCTACGGCTACACCTTC.

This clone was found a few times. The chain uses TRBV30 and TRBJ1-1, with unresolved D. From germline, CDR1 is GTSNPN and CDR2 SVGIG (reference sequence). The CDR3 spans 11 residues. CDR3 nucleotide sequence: TGTGGCGGGGAAGGAGGCACTGAAGCTTTCTTT. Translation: CGGEGGTEAFF. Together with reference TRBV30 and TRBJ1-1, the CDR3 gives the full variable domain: SQTIHQWPATLVQPVGSPLSLECTVEGTSNPNLYWYRQAAGRGLQLLFYSVGIGQISSEVPQNLSASRPQDRQFILSSKKLLLSDSGFYLCGGEGGTEAFFGQGTRLTVV.

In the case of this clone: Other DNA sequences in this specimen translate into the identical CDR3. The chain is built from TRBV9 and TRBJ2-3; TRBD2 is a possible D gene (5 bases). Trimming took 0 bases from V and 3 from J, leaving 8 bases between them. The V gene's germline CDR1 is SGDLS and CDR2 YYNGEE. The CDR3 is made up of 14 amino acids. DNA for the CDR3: TGTGCCAGCAGCGTAGGCGGGTCAACAGATACGCAGTATTTT. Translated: CASSVGGSTDTQYF.

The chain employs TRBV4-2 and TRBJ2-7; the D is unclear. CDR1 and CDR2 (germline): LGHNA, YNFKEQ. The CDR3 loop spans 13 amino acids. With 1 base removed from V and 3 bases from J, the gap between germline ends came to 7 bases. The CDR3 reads CASSQAPSYEQYF. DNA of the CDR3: TGTGCCAGCAGCCAAGCCCCAAGCTACGAGCAGTACTTC.

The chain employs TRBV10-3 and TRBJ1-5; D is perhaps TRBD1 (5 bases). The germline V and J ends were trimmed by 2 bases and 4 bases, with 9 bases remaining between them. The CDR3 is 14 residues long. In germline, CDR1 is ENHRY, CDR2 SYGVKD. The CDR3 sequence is CAISEGAGNQPQHF. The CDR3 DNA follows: TGTGCCATCAGTGAGGGGGCCGGGAATCAGCCCCAGCATTTT.

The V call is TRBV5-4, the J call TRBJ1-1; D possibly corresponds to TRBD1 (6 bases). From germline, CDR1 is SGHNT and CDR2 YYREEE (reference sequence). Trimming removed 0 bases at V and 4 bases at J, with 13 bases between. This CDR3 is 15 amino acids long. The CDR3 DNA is TGTGCCAGCAGCTTGGACGCGACAGGCCTCACTGAAGCTTTCTTT. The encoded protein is CASSLDATGLTEAFF.

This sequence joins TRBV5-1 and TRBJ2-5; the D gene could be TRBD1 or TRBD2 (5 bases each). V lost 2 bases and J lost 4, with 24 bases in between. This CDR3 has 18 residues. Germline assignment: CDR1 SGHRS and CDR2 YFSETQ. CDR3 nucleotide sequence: TGCGCCAGCAGCTTTGGGGAGACAGTCCATGTCCCGCTAGAGACCCAGTACTTC. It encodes CASSFGETVHVPLETQYF.

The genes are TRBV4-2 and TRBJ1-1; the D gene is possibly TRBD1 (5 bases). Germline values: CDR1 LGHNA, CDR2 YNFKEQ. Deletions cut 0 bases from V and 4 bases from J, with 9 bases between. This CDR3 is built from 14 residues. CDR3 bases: TGTGCCAGCAGCCAAGATCTGGGACCCACTGAAGCTTTCTTT. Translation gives CASSQDLGPTEAFF.

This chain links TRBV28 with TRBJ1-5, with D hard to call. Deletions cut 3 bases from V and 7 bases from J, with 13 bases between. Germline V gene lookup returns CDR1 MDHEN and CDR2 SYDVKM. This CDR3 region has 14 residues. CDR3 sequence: CASSFFGESQPQHF. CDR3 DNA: TGTGCCAGCAGTTTTTTCGGGGAATCGCAGCCCCAGCATTTT.

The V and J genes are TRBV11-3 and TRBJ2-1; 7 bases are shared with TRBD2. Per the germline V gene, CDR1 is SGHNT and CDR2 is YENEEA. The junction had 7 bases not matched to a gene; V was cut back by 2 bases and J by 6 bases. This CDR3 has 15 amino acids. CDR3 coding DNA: TGTGCCAGCAGCTTACTAGCGGAGGGCCCCAATGAGCAGTTCTTC. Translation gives CASSLLAEGPNEQFF.

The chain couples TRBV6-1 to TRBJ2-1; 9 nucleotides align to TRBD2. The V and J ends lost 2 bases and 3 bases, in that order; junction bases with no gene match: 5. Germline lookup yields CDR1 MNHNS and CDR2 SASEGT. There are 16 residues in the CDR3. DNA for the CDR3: TGTGCCAGCAGTGAAATCCAGCGGGGGGTCTACAATGAGCAGTTCTTC. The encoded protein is CASSEIQRGVYNEQFF.

CDR3 sequence reads: CASSLLGVDTQYF. The CDR3 nucleotides are TGTGCCAGCAGCTTATTGGGAGTAGATACGCAGTATTTT. The chain couples TRBV7-3 to TRBJ2-3; possible D gene TRBD2, 5 bases. The germline gives CDR1 SGHTA, CDR2 FQGTGA. Trimming cost V 2 bases and J 5 bases, with 8 bases left between them. The CDR3 loop spans 13 amino acids.

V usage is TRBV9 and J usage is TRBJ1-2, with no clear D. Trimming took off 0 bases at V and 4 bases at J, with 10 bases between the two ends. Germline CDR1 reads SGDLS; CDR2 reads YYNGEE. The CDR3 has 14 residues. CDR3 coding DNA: TGTGCCAGCAGCGTAGACGGTGGAGGCTATGGCTACACCTTC. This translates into CASSVDGGGYGYTF.

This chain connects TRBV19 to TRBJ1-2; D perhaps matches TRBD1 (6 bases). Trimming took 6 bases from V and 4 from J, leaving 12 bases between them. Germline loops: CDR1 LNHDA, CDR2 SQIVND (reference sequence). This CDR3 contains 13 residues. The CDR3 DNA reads TGTGCCAGTAGAGGGGGGCTATCCTATGGCTACACCTTC. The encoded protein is CASRGGLSYGYTF. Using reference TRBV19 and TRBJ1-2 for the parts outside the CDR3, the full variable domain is DGGITQSPKYLFRKEGQNVTLSCEQNLNHDAMYWYRQDPGQGLRLIYYSQIVNDFQKGDIAEGYSVSREKKESFPLTVTSAQKNPTAFYLCASRGGLSYGYTFGSGTRLTVV.

CDR3 nucleotide sequence: TGCGCCAGCAGCTTGCCAGGGGCAAGGGTCCCTCATGGGGGCGACACTGAAGCTTTCTTT. It encodes CASSLPGARVPHGGDTEAFF. The chain employs TRBV5-1 and TRBJ1-1; weak D call: TRBD1 (6 bases). The V end lost 1 base, the J end lost 3 bases, and 28 bases lay between the germline ends. The CDR3 length is 20 residues. CDR1 SGHRS and CDR2 YFSETQ come from the germline V gene.

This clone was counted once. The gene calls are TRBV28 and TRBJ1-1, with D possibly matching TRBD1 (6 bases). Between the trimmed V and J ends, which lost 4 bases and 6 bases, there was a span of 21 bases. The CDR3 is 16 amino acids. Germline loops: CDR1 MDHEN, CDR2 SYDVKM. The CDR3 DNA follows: TGTGCCAGCAGTTACTACCCTCGTGAGGGGGGGGCTGAAGCTTTCTTT. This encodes CASSYYPREGGAEAFF.

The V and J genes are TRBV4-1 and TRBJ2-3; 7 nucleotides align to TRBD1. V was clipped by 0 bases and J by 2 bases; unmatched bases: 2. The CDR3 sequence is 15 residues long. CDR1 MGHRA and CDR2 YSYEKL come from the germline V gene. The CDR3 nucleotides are TGCGCCAGCAGCCAAGATAGGGGGCTCACAGATACGCAGTATTTT. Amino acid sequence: CASSQDRGLTDTQYF.

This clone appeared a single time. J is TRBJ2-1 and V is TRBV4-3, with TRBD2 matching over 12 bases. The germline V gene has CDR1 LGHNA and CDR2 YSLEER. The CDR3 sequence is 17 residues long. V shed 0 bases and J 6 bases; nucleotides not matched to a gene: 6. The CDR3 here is CASSQDRASGRANEQFF. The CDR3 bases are TGCGCCAGCAGCCAAGATAGGGCTAGCGGGAGGGCCAATGAGCAGTTCTTC.

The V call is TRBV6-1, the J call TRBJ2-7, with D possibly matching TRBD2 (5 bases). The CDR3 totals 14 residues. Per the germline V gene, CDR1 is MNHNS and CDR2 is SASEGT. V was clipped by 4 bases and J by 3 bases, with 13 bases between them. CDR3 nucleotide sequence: TGTGCCAGCAGTGGTGCCGGACTGATCTACGAGCAGTACGTC. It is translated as CASSGAGLIYEQYV.

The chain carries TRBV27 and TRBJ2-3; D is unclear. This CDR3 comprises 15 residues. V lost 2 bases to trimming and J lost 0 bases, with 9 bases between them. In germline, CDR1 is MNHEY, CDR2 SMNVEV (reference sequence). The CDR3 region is CASSLLSSSTDTQYF. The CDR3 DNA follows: TGTGCCAGCAGTTTACTGTCCTCTAGCACAGATACGCAGTATTTT.

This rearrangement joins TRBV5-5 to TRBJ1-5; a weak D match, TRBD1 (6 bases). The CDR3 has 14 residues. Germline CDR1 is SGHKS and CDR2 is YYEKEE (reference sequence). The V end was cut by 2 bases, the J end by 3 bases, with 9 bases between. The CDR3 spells CASSFGTINQPQHF. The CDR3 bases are TGTGCCAGCAGCTTTGGGACAATCAATCAGCCCCAGCATTTT.

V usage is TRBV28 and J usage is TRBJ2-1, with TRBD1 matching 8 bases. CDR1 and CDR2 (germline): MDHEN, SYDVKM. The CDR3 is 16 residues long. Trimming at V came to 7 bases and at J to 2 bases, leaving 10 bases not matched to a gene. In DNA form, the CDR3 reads TGTGCCAGCACCCCCAGGGGGCGCTTGGCCTACAATGAGCAGTTCTTC. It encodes CASTPRGRLAYNEQFF.

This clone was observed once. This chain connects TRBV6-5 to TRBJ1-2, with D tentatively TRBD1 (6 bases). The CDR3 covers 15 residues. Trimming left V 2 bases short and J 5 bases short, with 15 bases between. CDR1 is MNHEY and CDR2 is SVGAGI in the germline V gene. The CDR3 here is CASSYIAGEGYGYTF. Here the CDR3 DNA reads TGTGCCAGCAGTTACATTGCAGGGGAAGGATATGGCTACACCTTC.

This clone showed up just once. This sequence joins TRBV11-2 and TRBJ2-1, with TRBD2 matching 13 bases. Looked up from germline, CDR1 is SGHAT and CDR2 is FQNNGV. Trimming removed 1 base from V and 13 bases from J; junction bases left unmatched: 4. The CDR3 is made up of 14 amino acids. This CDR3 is CASSLALAGGLQFF. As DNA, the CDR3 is TGTGCCAGCAGCTTAGCACTAGCGGGGGGGCTTCAGTTCTTC.

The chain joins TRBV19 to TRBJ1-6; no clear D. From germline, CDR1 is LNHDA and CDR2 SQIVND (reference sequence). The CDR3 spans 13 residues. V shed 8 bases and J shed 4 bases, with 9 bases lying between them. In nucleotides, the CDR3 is TGTGCCAGTTCGTCCACTTATAATTCACCCCTCCACTTT. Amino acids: CASSSTYNSPLHF.

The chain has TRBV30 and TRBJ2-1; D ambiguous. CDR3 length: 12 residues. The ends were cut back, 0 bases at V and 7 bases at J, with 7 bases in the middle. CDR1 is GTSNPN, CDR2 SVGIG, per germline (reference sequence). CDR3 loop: CAWSVGFNEQFF. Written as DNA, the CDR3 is TGTGCCTGGAGTGTAGGTTTTAATGAGCAGTTCTTC.

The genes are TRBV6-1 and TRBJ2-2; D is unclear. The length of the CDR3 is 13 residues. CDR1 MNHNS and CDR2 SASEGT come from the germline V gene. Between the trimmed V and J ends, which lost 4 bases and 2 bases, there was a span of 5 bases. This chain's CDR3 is CASSGDNTGELFF. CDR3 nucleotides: TGTGCCAGCAGTGGAGATAACACCGGGGAGCTGTTTTTT.

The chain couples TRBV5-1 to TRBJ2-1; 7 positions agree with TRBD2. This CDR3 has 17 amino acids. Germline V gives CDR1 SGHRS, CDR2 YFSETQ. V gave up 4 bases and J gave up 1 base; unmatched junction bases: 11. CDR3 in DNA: TGCGCCAGCAGCAGTCGGGGGGTGCGGCGGTCCTACAATGAGCAGTTCTTC. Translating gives CASSSRGVRRSYNEQFF.